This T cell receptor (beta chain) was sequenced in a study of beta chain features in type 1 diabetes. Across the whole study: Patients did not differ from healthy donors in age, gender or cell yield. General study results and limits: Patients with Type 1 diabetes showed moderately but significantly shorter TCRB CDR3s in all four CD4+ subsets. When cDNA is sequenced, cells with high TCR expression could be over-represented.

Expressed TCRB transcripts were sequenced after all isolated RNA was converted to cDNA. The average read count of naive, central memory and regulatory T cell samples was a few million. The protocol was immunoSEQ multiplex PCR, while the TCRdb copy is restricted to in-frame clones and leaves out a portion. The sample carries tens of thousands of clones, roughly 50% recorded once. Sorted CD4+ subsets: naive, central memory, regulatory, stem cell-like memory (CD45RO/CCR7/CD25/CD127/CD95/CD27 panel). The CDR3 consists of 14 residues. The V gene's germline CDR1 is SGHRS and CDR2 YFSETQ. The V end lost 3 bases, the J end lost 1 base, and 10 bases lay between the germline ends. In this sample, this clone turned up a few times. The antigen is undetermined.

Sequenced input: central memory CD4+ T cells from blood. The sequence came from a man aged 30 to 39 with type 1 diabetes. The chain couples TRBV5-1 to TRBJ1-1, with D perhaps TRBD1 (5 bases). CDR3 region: CASSYQGKNTEAFF. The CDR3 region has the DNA TGCGCCAGCAGCTATCAGGGCAAGAACACTGAAGCTTTCTTT.